This TCR beta chain was obtained from a study of cytomegalovirus exposure and HLA in healthy donors (dated 2017 in TCRdb). For context, the study as a whole: An earlier analysis of roughly 610 of the donors reported 276 Gb of sequence data and some 110 million unique TCR beta sequences obtained from about 179 million T cells. An early release covering roughly 640 HLA-typed donors comprised about 320 gigabases of sequencing data and around 80 million unique TCR sequences. Among the roughly 400 genotyped donors, approximately 82% belonged to the genetic ancestry cluster associated with self-reported Caucasian donors. The aim of the study was to test whether cataloging public T cell receptors could identify signatures of past pathogen exposure. The study used immunosequencing to profile the T cell repertoires of around 600 subjects and linked those repertoires to cytomegalovirus serostatus. Along with the roughly 670-subject first cohort, a separate validation cohort of roughly 110 different subjects was used. The study combined high-throughput TCR immunosequencing, statistical association of individual TCRs with disease status, and machine learning to predict cytomegalovirus infection status. A later analysis re-analyzed previously published TCR beta repertoires from 550 to 700 donors and added high-resolution HLA genotyping to study TCR occurrence patterns. Rather than drawing on any new phenotypic data, the later analysis identified candidate immune exposures from TCR beta sequences and the way those sequences occurred across donors. An earlier analysis of about 620 of the donors applied high-throughput TCR beta sequencing to assess whether each TCR beta V gene segment acted as functional or pseudogenic. Donor age, sex, ethnicity and CMV serostatus were collected together with the repertoire data. In a later genetic analysis, genome-wide SNP genotypes for about 55% of the roughly 700 donors were used, and that subset was treated as a discovery cohort. All discovery cohort repertoires had been generated on a single sequencing platform. HLA typing included class I and class II loci at four-digit resolution. The number of typed donors differed by locus: roughly 629-640 for A, B, C, DRB1 and DQB1; 500 to 550 for DQA1; 606 for DPA1; and roughly 490 for DPB1. Roughly five DR-DQ haplotypes were handled as single units for association and clustering, since linkage in the cohort was strong. Among about 400 genotyped donors of the cohort, an average of roughly 230,000 unique TCR beta nucleotide sequences was sequenced per donor, of which roughly 18% were non-productive.

From cysteine to phenylalanine, the CDR3 is 21 amino acids long. Solely the CDR3 DNA is kept, with 63 bases framed from the first base. CDR1 and CDR2, per the germline V gene, are SQVTM and ANQGSEA. V and J are truncated by 0 bases and 4 bases respectively, leaving an intervening sequence of 33 bases. Receptor libraries were prepared by the immunoSEQ multiplex PCR assay. For the multiplex PCR, a mixture combining 60 forward primers for TCR Vbeta segments and 13 reverse primers for TCR Jbeta segments was used. The CDR3 region of rearranged TCR beta genes was amplified from genomic DNA by a multiplex PCR assay. The amplified TCR beta libraries were sequenced on the Illumina HiSeq System as 87-base-pair reads. From the authors' description of their analysis: In a later analysis, about 80 million unique TCR beta chains were counted across the 650 to 700 repertoires, and roughly 11 million of these chains were shared by at least two donors. To remove PCR and sequencing errors, raw reads were error-corrected and collapsed into unique sequences using a nearest-neighbor algorithm that merged closely related sequences. CDR3 sequences were aligned to IMGT reference sequences to assign V, D and J gene segments. For a sequence to be retained, at least a six-nucleotide match to both a V gene segment and a J gene segment was required. A rearrangement counted as productive if the CDR3 had no stop codons and remained in frame with V and J, and every other rearrangement counted as non-productive. Following IMGT convention, CDR3 was defined as the stretch from the second conserved V-encoded cysteine to the conserved J-encoded phenylalanine. In an earlier analysis of 500 to 650 of the donors, sequences lacking an unambiguous match to a single V gene segment were excluded. In an earlier analysis of some 590 of the donors, a V segment was called functional when productive rearrangements were above 56.7%, and segregating when the standard deviation between donors exceeded 5%. A statistical classification framework was built to diagnose cytomegalovirus status from the catalog of TCR beta chain sequences. In a later analysis, TCR nucleotide sequences were compared against IMGT/GENE-DB human TR gene sequences so that V and J genes could be assigned. A later analysis assigned CDR3 sequences and most-parsimonious VDJ recombination scenarios with the TCRdist pipeline. In a later analysis, each TCR beta chain was defined by its CDR3 amino acid sequence together with its V-gene family, and reads without a unique V-gene family were excluded. A later analysis removed roughly 590 highly shared, low-generation-probability nucleotide sequences to deal with suspected cross-contamination and a sequencing artifact. In a later analysis, a clonal expansion index was calculated for each public chain from normalized within-repertoire ranks of inferred template counts. In a later analysis, generation probabilities were computed using a VDJ recombination model fitted to out-of-frame rearrangements, and the results were checked against IGoR. In a later analysis, TCR-TCR, TCR-HLA and TCR-CMV co-occurrence was scored with hypergeometric tests, and a repertoire-size bias correction was applied to TCR pairs. False discovery rates were estimated in a later analysis by permuting HLA or CMV assignments 20 times. In a later analysis, co-occurring TCRs were grouped using DBSCAN, and TCRdist sequence similarity was added for clustering within HLA-allele-positive subsets. Repertoires with fewer than 30,000 or more than 120,000 public chains, plus five repertoires with anomalous nucleotide sharing, were excluded from co-occurrence clustering. The table comes from immuneACCESS by way of TCRdb, which keeps in-frame sequences with V and J called. Part of the clones is missing from these tables; in studies checked, under half for an unresolved V gene and the rest for unknown reasons. V and J calls and clone size follow that table, whereas D and trimming were derived from the DNA. The sample table holds over 25,000 clones, of which approximately 70% were seen once. The top ten hold about 4.2% of the sample.

What the research found in general, with its limitations: The sequencing pipeline was judged likely to have produced a cluster of highly shared sequence variants as a technical artifact. CMV serostatus was the only immune exposure information available for the cohort. It was suggested by the authors that the approach could potentially be generalized to other disease states and immunological phenotypes. Cytomegalovirus status was reported to be diagnosed by the classifier with high specificity and sensitivity in both the original and validation cohorts. Compared with equally common non-associated chains, HLA-associated TCR beta chains in a later analysis were more clonally expanded and had lower generation probabilities. The earlier analysis of nearly 600 of the donors excluded 15 to 20 rarely observed V segments, including chromosome 9 orphons, because counts were too low. When HLA alleles, especially DR and DQ, strongly co-occurred, attributing TCR associations to individual alleles was difficult. V-gene and J-gene trimming of TCR beta chains was associated with a missense DCLRE1C variant in a later genetic analysis, and the association was replicated in an independent cohort. In a later analysis, 16,951 TCR beta sequences were associated with specific HLA alleles at a false discovery rate of 0.05. According to a later analysis, parvovirus B19, influenza, CMV and Epstein-Barr virus appeared linked to several top co-occurrence clusters. A further reported finding was that TCR beta sequences accurately predicted the HLA-A and HLA-B alleles for most subjects in the first cohort. Presence/absence analyses assumed roughly uniform sequencing depth across donors, an assumption that may not hold. In the study, 164 TCR beta chains were listed as associated with cytomegalovirus. Some IMGT-functional V segments, including TRBV6-2 and TRBV6-3, could not be distinguished by the 87-base-pair reads and were therefore excluded. Because HLA typing was missing for some donors at each locus, association tests included only the typed subset. Across donors, most TCR sequences were observed very rarely, whereas some public TCRs were present in many individuals. In vitro tests confirmed that a few of the cytomegalovirus-associated TCR beta chains recognize cytomegalovirus antigens. A later genetic analysis reported fewer N-insertions in productive TCRs among donors in an Asian-associated ancestry cluster than the roughly 670-donor mean. A later analysis found that TCR association rates varied across HLA loci, with DRB1 alleles showing the most associated TCRs and HLA-C alleles the fewest. Correlated functional status among segregating V segments might reflect linkage disequilibrium, but an unknown experimental factor could not be ruled out. Broadly in line with IMGT annotations, most TCR beta V segments showed up in productive rearrangements about 90% or about 30% of the time in an earlier analysis of 450 to 600 of the donors. A later analysis found that most CMV-associated TCR beta chains appeared HLA-restricted, with HLA associations seemingly driven largely by CMV exposure. The cohort was sequenced for TCR beta chains only, and without alpha or paired-chain data the features that could be detected were limited.

Concerning this clone itself: Its antigen is still unknown. Base qualities are not provided; no much larger clone lies one nucleotide away.

The cohort was made up of about 670 healthy bone marrow donors. At the time of sampling, all cohort members were nominally healthy, though unrecorded immune exposures were likely present. The donor tested CMV seronegative, placing the donor among the 350 to 400 seronegative members of the cohort. Each donor provided a peripheral blood sample, and peripheral blood mononuclear cells were used for TCR beta sequencing. Genomic DNA extraction from the blood cell samples was performed with the Qiagen DNeasy Blood Extraction Kit. The rearranged chain carries TRBV29-1 and TRBJ1-1; the D gene is perhaps TRBD1, on 6 matching bases. The sequence derives from a woman between 45 and 60 years old in good health and CMV-seronegative. Sequenced: PBMCs. The base sequence is TGCAGCGTTGAAGACAACATTTCCTACGCGACAGGTTCCGCCTGGGGCACTGAAGCTTTCTTT. Its coded protein is CSVEDNISYATGSAWGTEAFF.